Listed below are T cell receptor beta chains from one sample, sequenced in a study of blood T cell repertoires in COVID-19. Assay used: immunoSEQ multiplex PCR; TCRdb lists only in-frame clones, some missing. Among about 64,000 clones listed, over 60% were seen once. Sequencing input: peripheral blood. The receptors derive from a human donor in a cohort sampled during active COVID-19. Each CDR3 is given with its conserved first and last residue. A D gene is named only where the DNA matches it firmly. A clone size is listed for some rows: how often the clone was seen (once, few, many), or a class if it is expanded.

V: TRBV20-1; D: .; J: TRBJ1-2; size: few; DNA: TGCAGTGCGTCCATGAACTATGGCTACACCTTC; CDR3: CSASMNYGYTF
V: TRBV4-2; D: TRBD1; J: TRBJ2-7; size: .; DNA: TGTGCCAGCAGCCGACGACAGGGGGCGGGGGAGCAGTACTTC; CDR3: CASSRRQGAGEQYF
V: TRBV2; D: .; J: TRBJ2-2; size: .; DNA: TGTGCCAGCAGTGAAAAGCAGGGAAGGGGCGGGGAGCTGTTTTTT; CDR3: CASSEKQGRGGELFF
V: TRBV24-1; D: .; J: TRBJ2-3; size: .; DNA: TGTGCCACCAGTGATTACGGACGGGAAATCACAGATACGCAGTATTTT; CDR3: CATSDYGREITDTQYF
V: TRBV24-1; D: TRBD2; J: TRBJ2-5; size: .; DNA: TGTGCCACCAGTGAAGGGACTAGCGGGGCCTTCCGCGAGACCCAGTACTTC; CDR3: CATSEGTSGAFRETQYF
V: TRBV18; D: .; J: TRBJ2-1; size: once; DNA: TGTGCCAGCTCACCGTTGGGGGCAGACAATGAGCAGTTCTTC; CDR3: CASSPLGADNEQFF
V: TRBV2; D: .; J: TRBJ2-5; size: .; DNA: TGTGCCAGCAGTCCACAGGAGACCCAGTACTTC; CDR3: CASSPQETQYF
V: TRBV7-6; D: TRBD2; J: TRBJ2-5; size: .; DNA: TGTGCCAGCAGCCCCCTGGGGGGGGAGACCCAGTACTTC; CDR3: CASSPLGGETQYF
V: TRBV19; D: TRBD1; J: TRBJ1-6; size: .; DNA: TGTGCCAGTAGTCCGTACAGGGGGCGAGATTCACCCCTCCACTTT; CDR3: CASSPYRGRDSPLHF
V: TRBV5-1; D: .; J: TRBJ1-2; size: once; DNA: TGCGCCAGCAGCTCCGGGGTTGCCTACACCTTC; CDR3: CASSSGVAYTF
V: TRBV18; D: .; J: TRBJ1-5; size: .; DNA: TGTGCCAGCTCACCAGGGAGGGGGGAGCCCCAGCATTTT; CDR3: CASSPGRGEPQHF
V: TRBV13; D: .; J: TRBJ2-2; size: .; DNA: TGTGCCAGCAGCCAAAAGAGGAACACCGGGGAGCTGTTTTTT; CDR3: CASSQKRNTGELFF
V: TRBV7-7; D: TRBD2; J: TRBJ2-5; size: .; DNA: TGTGCCAGCAGCTTGACTAGCGGGAACCAAGAGACCCAGTACTTC; CDR3: CASSLTSGNQETQYF
V: TRBV5-1; D: TRBD1; J: TRBJ1-4; size: .; DNA: TGCGCCAGCAGCGTGGACAGGGCAGCTAATGAAAAACTGTTTTTT; CDR3: CASSVDRAANEKLFF
V: TRBV6-6; D: .; J: TRBJ1-1; size: .; DNA: TGTGCCAGCAGCCCCCAGGGCGGAACTGAAGCTTTCTTT; CDR3: CASSPQGGTEAFF
V: TRBV11-2; D: TRBD1; J: TRBJ2-3; size: once; DNA: TGTGCCAGCAGCTTAAGGGACAGTTGGGATACGCAGTATTTT; CDR3: CASSLRDSWDTQYF
V: TRBV27; D: TRBD1; J: TRBJ1-1; size: .; DNA: TGTGCCAGCACCCGAGGACAGGGAACTGGGGGGGCCCAAGCTTTCTTT; CDR3: CASTRGQGTGGAQAFF
V: TRBV20-1; D: .; J: TRBJ2-1; size: .; DNA: TGCAGTGCTAGTCTAGCCCCTTACAATGAGCAGTTCTTC; CDR3: CSASLAPYNEQFF
V: TRBV5-4; D: TRBD1; J: TRBJ1-6; size: .; DNA: TGTGCCAGCTCCCCAGGGACAGGGAATAATTCACCCCTCCACTTT; CDR3: CASSPGTGNNSPLHF
V: TRBV5-1; D: TRBD1; J: TRBJ2-7; size: once; DNA: TGCGCCAGCAGCGTCGGGACAGACTACGAGCAGTACTTC; CDR3: CASSVGTDYEQYF
V: TRBV9; D: TRBD1; J: TRBJ2-1; size: .; DNA: TGTGCCAGCAGTGAATCCGGGACAGGGGGCCACAATGAGCAGTTCTTC; CDR3: CASSESGTGGHNEQFF
V: TRBV6-5; D: .; J: TRBJ1-2; size: .; DNA: TGTGCCAGCAGTTACTCGGGTGCAGGGTACGGCTACACCTTC; CDR3: CASSYSGAGYGYTF
V: TRBV7-6; D: .; J: TRBJ2-3; size: few; DNA: TGTGCCAGCAGCTTAGGGGCGGGGTCAAGCACAGATACGCAGTATTTT; CDR3: CASSLGAGSSTDTQYF
V: TRBV30; D: TRBD2; J: TRBJ2-1; size: .; DNA: TGTGCCTGGAGTGTAAAGCGGGGGGCCTACAATGAGCAGTTCTTC; CDR3: CAWSVKRGAYNEQFF
V: TRBV5-1; D: TRBD1; J: TRBJ1-6; size: medium-sized; DNA: TGCGCCAGCAGCTTGCCCGGGACAGGCAATTCACCCCTCCACTTT; CDR3: CASSLPGTGNSPLHF
V: TRBV5-1; D: TRBD1; J: TRBJ2-3; size: .; DNA: TGCGCCAGCAGCCCAGGCCGACAGGGGGTAGGAGATACGCAGTATTTT; CDR3: CASSPGRQGVGDTQYF
V: TRBV19; D: TRBD1; J: TRBJ1-5; size: .; DNA: TGTGCCAGTACCGCGGACAGGGTAGCTCAGCCCCAGCATTTT; CDR3: CASTADRVAQPQHF
V: TRBV19; D: .; J: TRBJ2-1; size: .; DNA: TGTGCCAGTAGTTCCCCAGGGGATGGATATGAGCAGTTCTTC; CDR3: CASSSPGDGYEQFF
V: TRBV5-4; D: .; J: TRBJ1-2; size: .; DNA: TGTGCCAGCAGCTTGTGGGGGCCTACTGGCTACACCTTC; CDR3: CASSLWGPTGYTF
V: TRBV28; D: TRBD1; J: TRBJ1-2; size: few; DNA: TGTGCCAGCAGTCCGGTAGCCGGGACAGGGTTTAGTGGCTACACCTTC; CDR3: CASSPVAGTGFSGYTF
V: TRBV11-2; D: TRBD2; J: TRBJ2-5; size: .; DNA: TGTGCCAGCAGCGACCCGAGGGGTGGCGGGGGGCAGTACTTC; CDR3: CASSDPRGGGGQYF
V: TRBV6-5; D: TRBD1; J: TRBJ1-5; size: .; DNA: TGTGCCAGCGGACAGGGCAATCAGCCCCAGCATTTT; CDR3: CASGQGNQPQHF